This T cell receptor (beta chain) comes out of a study of T cells in Graves' hyperthyroidism and ophthalmopathy. Ten or more counts support this clonotype. Hyperthyroidism patients were newly diagnosed, had disease duration under 2 months, and were aged 18 to 65 years. Germline V CDR1 and CDR2: GTSNPN, SVGIG (reference sequence). The CDR3 is 13 amino acids. V was clipped by 7 bases and J by 7 bases, with 17 bases between them. Using RNA transcripts as the source, TCR beta CDR3 regions were amplified. Initially, a first-round RT-PCR of the TCR CDR3 employed the HTBI primer set. TCRdb fed the multiplex PCR reads into MiXCR, producing one record per CDR3 protein. This table holds 600,000 to 900,000 distinct CDR3 sequences, about a sixth found once.

The specimen sequenced was blood. This receptor was taken from a man aged 18 to 30 with Graves' hyperthyroidism. This rearrangement joins TRBV30 to TRBJ1-5; TRBD1 might be the D (6 bases). The CDR3 loop is CALDRAFGQPQHF. CDR3 coding DNA: TGTGCCTTGGACAGAGCCTTCGGACAGCCCCAGCATTTT.